Listed below are T cell receptor beta chains from one sample, sequenced in a study of CD8+CD57+ T cells in acquired aplastic anemia. Using its own MiXCR run on the reads, TCRdb lists one record per CDR3 protein. Counted here are about 110,000 distinct CDR3 sequences, about half occurring once; the ten biggest clones make up under 35%. Sequencing was done on a sample of sorted CD4+, CD8+, or CD8+CD57+ T cells (not recorded which) from PBMCs. These TCRs come from a human donor in good health, serving as a control. The CDR3 runs from the conserved cysteine through the conserved F or W. A D gene is named only where the DNA matches it firmly.

V gene,J gene,D gene,CDR3 protein,CDR3 DNA
TRBV9,TRBJ1-1,.,CASSDPTETTTAFF,TGTGCCAGCAGCGACCCGACAGAGACCACTACTGCTTTCTTT